This T cell receptor beta chain was found in a study of OX40 agonist ivuxolimab in advanced cancers. Study outcomes and limitations: A proportion of nonresponders additionally exhibited low normalized T-cell clonal expansion.

Turning to this clone: Its antigen remains unidentified.

V was clipped by 7 bases and J by 1 base, with 15 bases between them. This CDR3 contains 14 residues. Germline V lookup: CDR1 SQVTM, CDR2 ANQGSEA. Assay used: immunoSEQ multiplex PCR; TCRdb lists only in-frame clones, some missing. The sample lists 55,000 to 65,000 clones, approximately 81% occurring once. This TCR was recovered from an adult with an advanced solid tumor such as melanoma, head and neck, liver or kidney cancer. Specimen: CD4+ or CD8+ T cells sorted from blood, collected in a trial of the OX40 agonist ivuxolimab. The chain uses TRBV29-1 and TRBJ2-3; a possible D gene is TRBD1 (5 bases). CDR3 nucleotide sequence: TGCAGCGCCCCTGACAGCCCACGCACAGATACGCAGTATTTT. Protein sequence: CSAPDSPRTDTQYF.